This T cell receptor (beta chain) was profiled in a study of blood T cell repertoires in COVID-19. Looking at the study overall: Italy, Spain and the United States were the sources of the convalescent and acute COVID-19 samples. Nucleic acid was either cDNA or gDNA, and it came from T cells, B-cell-depleted T cells, or PBMCs.

Methods used by the authors: It was from reference gene primer amplification that nucleated cell counts were estimated. TCRdb's table, derived via immunoSEQ multiplex PCR, lists solely in-frame clones and lacks some. The V and J calls and clone size are taken from that table; D and trimming were inferred from the DNA. The sample holds almost 300,000 clones, more than 85% seen once. This CDR3 is built from 18 residues. Germline assignment: CDR1 KGHSH and CDR2 LQKENI. The J segment lost 3 bases and the V segment lost 0 bases, leaving 7 bases of the junction unmatched. V and J are TRBV18 and TRBJ2-2; 10 bases match TRBD1. Sample: peripheral blood. The receptor was isolated from a man between 65 and 79 years old with acute or convalescent COVID-19. CDR3 bases: TGTGCCAGCTCACCACCCAATACCGGGACAGGGGACACCGGGGAGCTGTTTTTT. Translation gives CASSPPNTGTGDTGELFF. Full variable domain (rest looked up from reference TRBV18 and TRBJ2-2): NAGVMQNPRHLVRRRGQEARLRCSPMKGHSHVYWYRQLPEEGLKFMVYLQKENIIDESGMPKERFSAEFPKEGPSILRIQQVVRGDSAAYFCASSPPNTGTGDTGELFFGEGSRLTVL.